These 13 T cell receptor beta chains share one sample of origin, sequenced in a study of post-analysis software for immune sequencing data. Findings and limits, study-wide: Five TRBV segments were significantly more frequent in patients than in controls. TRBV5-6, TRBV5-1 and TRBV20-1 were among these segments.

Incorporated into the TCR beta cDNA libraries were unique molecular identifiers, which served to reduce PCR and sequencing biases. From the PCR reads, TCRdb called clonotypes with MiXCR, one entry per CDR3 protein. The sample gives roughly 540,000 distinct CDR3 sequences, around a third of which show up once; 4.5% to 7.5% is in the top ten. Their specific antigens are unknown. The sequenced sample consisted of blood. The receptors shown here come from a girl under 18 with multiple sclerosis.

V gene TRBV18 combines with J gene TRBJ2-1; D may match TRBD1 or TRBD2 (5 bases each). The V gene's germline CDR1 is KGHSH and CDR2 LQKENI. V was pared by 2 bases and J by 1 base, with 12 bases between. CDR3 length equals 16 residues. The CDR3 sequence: CASSPGGRRSYNEQFF. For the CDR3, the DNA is TGTGCCAGCTCACCAGGGGGACGGAGATCCTACAATGAGCAGTTCTTC.

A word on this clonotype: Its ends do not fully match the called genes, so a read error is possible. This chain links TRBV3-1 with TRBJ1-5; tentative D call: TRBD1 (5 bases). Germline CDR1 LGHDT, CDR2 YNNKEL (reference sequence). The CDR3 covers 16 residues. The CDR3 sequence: CASSQRGVGDAQPQHF. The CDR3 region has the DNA TGCGCCAGCAGCCAAAGAGGGGTTGGGGACGCTCAGCCCCAGCATTTT.

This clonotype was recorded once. The CDR3 here is CASSEGPLGQPQHF. In DNA, the CDR3 is TGTGCCAGCAGCGAGGGACCTCTCGGACAGCCCCAGCATTTT. This chain uses TRBV5-6 with TRBJ1-5; TRBD1 might be the D (5 bases). Germline assignment: CDR1 SGHDT and CDR2 YYEEEE. The CDR3 spans 14 residues. The V and J ends lost 4 bases and 7 bases respectively, with 15 bases between them.

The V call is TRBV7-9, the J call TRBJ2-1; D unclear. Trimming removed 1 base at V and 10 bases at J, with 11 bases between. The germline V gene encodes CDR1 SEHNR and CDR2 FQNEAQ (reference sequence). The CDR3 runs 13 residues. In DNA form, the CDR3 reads TGTGCCAGCAGCTTAGTGCCCCTGTGGGAGCAGTTCTTC. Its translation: CASSLVPLWEQFF.

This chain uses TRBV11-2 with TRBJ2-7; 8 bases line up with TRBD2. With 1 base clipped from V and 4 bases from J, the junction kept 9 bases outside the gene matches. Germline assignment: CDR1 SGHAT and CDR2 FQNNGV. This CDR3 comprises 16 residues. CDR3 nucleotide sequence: TGTGCCAGCAGCTTAGCCCCGGGGGGGGCACCTTACGAGCAGTACTTC. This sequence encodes CASSLAPGGAPYEQYF.

This chain's CDR3 is CASSLRQVPLYEQYF. The CDR3 DNA is TGTGCCAGCAGCTTAAGACAGGTTCCACTCTACGAGCAGTACTTC. The J gene is TRBJ2-7, the V gene TRBV7-3; D possibly corresponds to TRBD1 (6 bases). CDR3 length: 15 residues. Per the germline V gene, CDR1 is SGHTA and CDR2 is FQGTGA. The V and J ends lost 1 base and 3 bases respectively, with 13 bases between them.

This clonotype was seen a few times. The CDR3 nucleotides are TGTGCCATCAGTGAACGGGCGTCCTACGAGCAGTACTTC. The encoded protein is CAISERASYEQYF. V gene TRBV10-3 combines with J gene TRBJ2-7; D ambiguous. This CDR3 contains 13 residues. The germline V gene encodes CDR1 ENHRY and CDR2 SYGVKD. V lost 3 bases to trimming and J lost 1 base, with 7 bases between them.

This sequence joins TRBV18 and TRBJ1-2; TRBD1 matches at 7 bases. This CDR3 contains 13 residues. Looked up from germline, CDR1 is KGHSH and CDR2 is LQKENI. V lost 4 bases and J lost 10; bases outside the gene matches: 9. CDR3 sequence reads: CASSLGQVLDYTF. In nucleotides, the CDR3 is TGTGCCAGCTCACTTGGACAGGTTCTGGACTACACCTTC.

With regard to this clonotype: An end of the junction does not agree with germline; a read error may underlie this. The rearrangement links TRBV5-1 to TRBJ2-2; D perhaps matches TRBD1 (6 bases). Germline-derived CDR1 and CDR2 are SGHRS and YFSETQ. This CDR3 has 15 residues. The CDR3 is CAGSPGQVSTGELFF. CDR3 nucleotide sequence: TGCGCCGGCAGCCCGGGACAAGTATCCACCGGGGAGCTGTTTTTT.

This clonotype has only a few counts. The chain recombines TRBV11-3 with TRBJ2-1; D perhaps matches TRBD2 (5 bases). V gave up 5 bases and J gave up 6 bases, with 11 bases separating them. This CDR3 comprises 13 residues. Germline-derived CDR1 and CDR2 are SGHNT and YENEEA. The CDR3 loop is CASSLRTSNEQFF. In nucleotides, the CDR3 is TGTGCCAGCAGCCTACGGACTTCCAATGAGCAGTTCTTC.

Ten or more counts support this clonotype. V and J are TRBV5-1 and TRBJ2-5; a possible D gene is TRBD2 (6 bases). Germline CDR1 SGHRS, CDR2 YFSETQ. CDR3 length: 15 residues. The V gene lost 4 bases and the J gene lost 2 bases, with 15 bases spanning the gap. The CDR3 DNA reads TGCGCCAGCAGCCCCTCCCTACGGGGGCAAGAGACCCAGTACTTC. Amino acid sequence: CASSPSLRGQETQYF.

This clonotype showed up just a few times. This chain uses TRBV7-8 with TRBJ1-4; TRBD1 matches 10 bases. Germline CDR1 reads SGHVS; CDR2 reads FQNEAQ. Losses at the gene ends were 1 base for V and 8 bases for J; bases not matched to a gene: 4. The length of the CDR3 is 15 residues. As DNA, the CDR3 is TGTGCCAGCAGCTTAGTTGGGACAGGGGAGGAAAAACTGTTTTTT. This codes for CASSLVGTGEEKLFF.

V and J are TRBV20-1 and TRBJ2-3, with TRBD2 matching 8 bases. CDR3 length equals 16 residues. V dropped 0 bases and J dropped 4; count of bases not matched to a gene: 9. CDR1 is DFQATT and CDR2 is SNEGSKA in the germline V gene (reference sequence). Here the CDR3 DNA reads TGCAGTGCTAGAGATCTGCGGGGGGACGGGGCAGATACGCAGTATTTT. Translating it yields CSARDLRGDGADTQYF.